This T cell receptor beta chain comes out of a study of shared clonotypes between healthy human individuals. Study-wide points: Relative to memory subsets, naive subsets generally showed larger estimated richness.

Deep-level settings were used for running the assay. Libraries were prepared by immunoSEQ multiplex PCR; TCRdb keeps only in-frame clonotypes and omits some of them. The profile shows 1.5 million to 2.5 million clones, roughly 95% of them singletons. The V and J ends lost 0 bases and 2 bases respectively, with 16 bases between them. Looked up from germline, CDR1 is SQVTM and CDR2 is ANQGSEA. The length of the CDR3 is 16 residues. With respect to this clone: The antigen remains unidentified.

Cells designated naive CD8 were CD45RO-negative and were positively selected for CCR7, with terminally differentiated effector memory CD45RA+ cells excluded. The rearrangement uses TRBV29-1 and TRBJ1-2; possibly TRBD1 for D (6 bases). The sequence derives from a young man in good health. The sample comprised naive CD8+ T cells sorted from blood. The CDR3 reads CSVEDWGARGNYGYTF. The CDR3 DNA is TGCAGCGTTGAAGATTGGGGGGCTCGGGGGAACTATGGCTACACCTTC.